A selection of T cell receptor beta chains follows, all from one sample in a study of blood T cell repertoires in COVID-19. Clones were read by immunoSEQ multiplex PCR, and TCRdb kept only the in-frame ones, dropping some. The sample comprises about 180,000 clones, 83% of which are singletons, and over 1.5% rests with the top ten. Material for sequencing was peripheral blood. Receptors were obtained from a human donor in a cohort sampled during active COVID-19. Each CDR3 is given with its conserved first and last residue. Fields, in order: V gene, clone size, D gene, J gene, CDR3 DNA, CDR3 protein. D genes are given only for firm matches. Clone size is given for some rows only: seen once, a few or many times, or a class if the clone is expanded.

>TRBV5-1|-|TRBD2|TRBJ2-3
TGCGCCAGCAGCCCTGGACTAGCGGGAGGTGGCACAGATACGCAGTATTTT
CASSPGLAGGGTDTQYF
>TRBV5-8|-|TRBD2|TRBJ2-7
TGTGCCAGCAGCTTGGTTGTTGGCGGGAGAGGGGCCTACGAGCAGTACTTC
CASSLVVGGRGAYEQYF
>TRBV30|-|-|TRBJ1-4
TGTGCCTGGAGTGGACTACCGAAGGAGGGCGGTGAAAAACTGTTTTTT
CAWSGLPKEGGEKLFF
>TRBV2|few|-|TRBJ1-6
TGTGCCAGCAGTGAAGCGCTTCGGAATTCACCCCTCCACTTT
CASSEALRNSPLHF
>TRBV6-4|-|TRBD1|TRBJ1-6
TGTGCCAGCAGTGAAGGGGGCCCTTCACCCCTCCACTTT
CASSEGGPSPLHF
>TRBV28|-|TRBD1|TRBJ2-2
TGTGCCAGCACATTATCCAACTGGGGACAGGGGTACACCGGGGAGCTGTTTTTT
CASTLSNWGQGYTGELFF
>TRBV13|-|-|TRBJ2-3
TGTGCCAGCAGCTTATCGGCCAGGGCTACGCAGTATTTT
CASSLSARATQYF
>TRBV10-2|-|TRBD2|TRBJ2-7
TGCGCCATCACTAGCGGCATAGGCTACGAGCAGTACTTC
CAITSGIGYEQYF
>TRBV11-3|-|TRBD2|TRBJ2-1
TGTGCCAGCAGCTTAGACGGTGTAGCGGGGAATGAGCAGTTCTTC
CASSLDGVAGNEQFF
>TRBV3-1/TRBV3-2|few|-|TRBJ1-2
TGTGCCAGCAGCCAAGCCTCGACGGGCTATGGCTACACCTTC
CASSQASTGYGYTF
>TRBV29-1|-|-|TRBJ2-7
TGCAGAGCCCTTCTAATAGCCGACTCCTACGAGCAGTACTTC
CRALLIADSYEQYF
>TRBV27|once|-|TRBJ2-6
TGTGCCAGCAGTTTTAAGAGGCCGGGACTTACCGACTCTGGGGCCAACGTCCTGACTTTC
CASSFKRPGLTDSGANVLTF
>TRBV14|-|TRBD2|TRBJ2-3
TGTGCCAGCAGCCAAGAGGTCACTAGCGGGATGGGTACGCAGTATTTT
CASSQEVTSGMGTQYF
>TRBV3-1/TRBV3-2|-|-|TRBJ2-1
TGTGCCAGCAGCCAAGATACACAGACCTTCAATGAGCAGTTCTTC
CASSQDTQTFNEQFF
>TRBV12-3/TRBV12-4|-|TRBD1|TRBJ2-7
TGTGCCAGCAGGGGGACAGGGCGGGAGCAGTACTTC
CASRGTGREQYF
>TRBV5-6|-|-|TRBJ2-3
TGTGCCAGCAGCTTAGGGGTCTCGCCAGATACGCAGTATTTT
CASSLGVSPDTQYF
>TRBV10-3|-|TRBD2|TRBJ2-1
TGTGCCATCAGTGACCCCGGGAGGAGGACCCCCTACAATGAGCAGTTCTTC
CAISDPGRRTPYNEQFF
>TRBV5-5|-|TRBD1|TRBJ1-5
TGTGCCAGCAGCTGGCTCCCGGGACAGGGCAATCAGCCCCAGCATTTT
CASSWLPGQGNQPQHF
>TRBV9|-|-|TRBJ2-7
TGTGCCAGCAGCGTAGACGGAGGACTGGGCTACGAGCAGTACTTC
CASSVDGGLGYEQYF
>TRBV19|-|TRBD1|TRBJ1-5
TGTGCCAGTAGACCCGGGACAGGGATTACTCAGCCCCAGCATTTT
CASRPGTGITQPQHF
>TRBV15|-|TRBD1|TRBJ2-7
TGTGCCACCAGCAGATACGCACCGGGACAGGGATACGAGCAGTACTTC
CATSRYAPGQGYEQYF
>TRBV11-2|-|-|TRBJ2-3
TGTGCCAGCAGCTTAGATCTTTCGGGGTCGCAGTATTTT
CASSLDLSGSQYF
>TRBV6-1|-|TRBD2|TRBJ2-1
TGTGCCAGCAGTGCCTCCGGGGGGGACAATTTACAAGAGCAGTTCTTC
CASSASGGDNLQEQFF
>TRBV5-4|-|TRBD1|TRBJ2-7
TGTGCCAGCAGCCTGGATTCACAGGACAGGGGATCCTACGAGCAGTACTTC
CASSLDSQDRGSYEQYF
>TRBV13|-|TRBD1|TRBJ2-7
TGTGCCAGCAGCGGACAGGTCCTCTACGAGCAGTACTTC
CASSGQVLYEQYF
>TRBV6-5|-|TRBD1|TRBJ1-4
TGTGCCAGCAGCCGGGGACAGGGAATGGAAAAACTGTTTTTT
CASSRGQGMEKLFF
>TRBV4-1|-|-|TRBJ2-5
TGCGCCGGCGGTCTAGTTGGTTCTGAGACCCAGTACTTC
CAGGLVGSETQYF
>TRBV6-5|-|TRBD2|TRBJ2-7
TGTGCCAGCAGTTACTCGATTAGCGGGAGCTACGAGCAGTACTTC
CASSYSISGSYEQYF
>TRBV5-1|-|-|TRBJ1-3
TGCGCCAGCAGCTTGGTCGGGTGGGGAAACACCATATATTTT
CASSLVGWGNTIYF
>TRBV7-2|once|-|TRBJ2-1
TGTGCCAGCAGCCGACAGTACAATGAGCAGTTCTTC
CASSRQYNEQFF
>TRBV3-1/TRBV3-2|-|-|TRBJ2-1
TGTGCCAGCAGCCAAGCACCGGGAGTTAATGAGCAGTTCTTC
CASSQAPGVNEQFF
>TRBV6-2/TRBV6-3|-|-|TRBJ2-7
TGTGCCAGCAGTACCCCAGGGCGACCTCCCTACGAGCAGTACTTC
CASSTPGRPPYEQYF
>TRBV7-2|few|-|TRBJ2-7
TGTGCCAGCAGCTCATTTTACGAGCAGTACTTC
CASSSFYEQYF
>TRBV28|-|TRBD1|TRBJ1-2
TGTGCCAGCAGTTCGGCGGGACAGACCTATGGCTACACCTTC
CASSSAGQTYGYTF
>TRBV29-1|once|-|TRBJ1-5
TGCAGCGTTCAAACAGTCAATCAGCCCCAGCATTTT
CSVQTVNQPQHF
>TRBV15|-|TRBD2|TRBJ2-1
TGTGCCACCAGCAGGCAAGGGACTAGCGGGACGAATGAGCAGTTCTTC
CATSRQGTSGTNEQFF
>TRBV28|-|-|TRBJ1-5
TGTGCCAGCAGCCCAGGACAGTCCTTGGTTCAGCCCCAGCATTTT
CASSPGQSLVQPQHF
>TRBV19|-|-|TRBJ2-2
TGTGCCAGTACGGGGATGGGTTCCGGGGAGCTGTTTTTT
CASTGMGSGELFF
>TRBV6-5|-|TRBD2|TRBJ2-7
TGTGCCAGCAGTTACCGTAGCGGGGGGTCCTACGAGCAGTACTTC
CASSYRSGGSYEQYF
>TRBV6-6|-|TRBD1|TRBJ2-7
TGTGCCAGCAGTTATGGGACAGGGGGTAACTACGAGCAGTACTTC
CASSYGTGGNYEQYF
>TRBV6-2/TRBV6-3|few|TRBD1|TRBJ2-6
TGTGCCAGCAGTTACTCGATTCCCCGGGGACAGCTTCACTCGGGGGCCAACGTCCTGACTTTC
CASSYSIPRGQLHSGANVLTF
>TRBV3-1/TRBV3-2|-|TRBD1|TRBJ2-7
TGTGCCAGCAGCCGGGGCTCGGGACAGATCTCCTACGAGCAGTACTTC
CASSRGSGQISYEQYF
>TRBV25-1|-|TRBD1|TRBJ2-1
TGTGCCAGCAGTGTCGGACAGGGTTCGTTAAGCTCCTACAATGAGCAGTTCTTC
CASSVGQGSLSSYNEQFF